These 32 T cell receptor beta chains were sequenced from one sample in a study of regulatory T cells in long-lasting Graves disease. Described time point: persistent/refractory GD, antithyroid drugs over 5 years with positive TRAb. The TCR library used RNA extracted from PBMCs. Building the TCR beta libraries relied on iRepertoire HTBI primers, and CDR3 regions underwent Arm-PCR. A single record per CDR3 protein comes from TCRdb applying MiXCR to the multiplex PCR reads. The sample carries 600,000 to 850,000 distinct CDR3 sequences, about 30% recorded once. Sequenced material: peripheral blood mononuclear cells (PBMCs), taken when the disease was refractory, from a patient treated with antithyroid drugs. These receptors were collected from a female donor with Graves disease.

This clonotype was seen a handful of times. The chain links TRBV28 to TRBJ1-6, with D perhaps matching TRBD1 (5 bases). The CDR3 length is 12 residues. V dropped 6 bases and J dropped 9 bases, with 9 bases sitting between them. Germline lookup yields CDR1 MDHEN and CDR2 SYDVKM. CDR3 DNA: TGTGCCAGCAGAGGGGCCGCTTCACCCCTCCACTTT. It is translated as CASRGAASPLHF. Together with reference TRBV28 and TRBJ1-6, the CDR3 gives the full variable domain: DVKVTQSSRYLVKRTGEKVFLECVQDMDHENMFWYRQDPGLGLRLIYFSYDVKMKEKGDIPEGYSVSREKKERFSLILESASTNQTSMYLCASRGAASPLHFGNGTRLTVT.

The J gene is TRBJ2-7, the V gene TRBV2; D is uncertain. The CDR3 spans 13 residues. CDR1 and CDR2 (germline): SNHLY, FYNNEI. V was trimmed by 7 bases and J by 6 bases, leaving 16 bases between them. This CDR3 is CASNPTGIAEQYF. CDR3 in DNA: TGTGCCAGCAATCCGACGGGCATAGCCGAGCAGTACTTC.

Here the CDR3 DNA reads TGTGCCAGCAGCCGGGACAGGGGTTTTCGCTACACCTTC. The encoded protein is CASSRDRGFRYTF. The V and J genes are TRBV6-1 and TRBJ1-2; 10 nucleotides match TRBD1. The CDR3 contains 13 residues. Germline V lookup: CDR1 MNHNS, CDR2 SASEGT. V lost 6 bases to trimming and J lost 9 bases; unmatched junction nucleotides: 7.

The chain has TRBV5-1 and TRBJ2-7, with 13 bases aligning to TRBD2. V dropped 0 bases and J dropped 7; count of bases not matched to a gene: 4. The CDR3 is 15 amino acids. The germline gives CDR1 SGHRS, CDR2 YFSETQ. This CDR3 reads CASSLGLAGGREQYF. CDR3 bases: TGCGCCAGCAGCTTGGGACTAGCGGGAGGAAGGGAGCAGTACTTC.

This clonotype has a count of ten or more. This rearrangement joins TRBV5-1 to TRBJ2-7; D not certain. Trimming stripped 2 bases from V and 5 bases from J, with 14 bases between. The CDR3 totals 14 residues. Germline assignment: CDR1 SGHRS and CDR2 YFSETQ. This chain's CDR3 is CASSLGPLRDEQYF. Written as DNA, the CDR3 is TGCGCCAGCAGCTTAGGGCCCCTACGGGACGAGCAGTACTTC.

This clonotype was seen only a few times. The CDR3 nucleotides are TGCGCCAGCAGCTTGCCGGGACAGGGGGCGAGCACTGAAGCTTTCTTT. This encodes CASSLPGQGASTEAFF. V usage is TRBV5-1 and J usage is TRBJ1-1, with 12 bases that match TRBD1. The V gene's germline CDR1 is SGHRS and CDR2 YFSETQ. This CDR3 comprises 16 residues. J was trimmed by 4 bases and V by 1 base; bases with no gene match: 5.

The V gene is TRBV9, the J gene TRBJ1-1, with 7 nucleotides matching TRBD1. The CDR3 extends over 15 amino acids. J gave up 5 bases and V 4 bases, and 11 bases lay outside the gene matches. Germline V gives CDR1 SGDLS, CDR2 YYNGEE. In nucleotides, the CDR3 is TGTGCCAGCAGCCGAGGTAGGGGGCTGTGGACTGAAGCTTTCTTT. It codes for CASSRGRGLWTEAFF.

This chain joins TRBV5-1 and TRBJ2-1; the match to TRBD2 covers 13 bases. The CDR3 is 17 residues long. Germline CDR1 reads SGHRS; CDR2 reads YFSETQ. V was pared by 4 bases and J by 8 bases, with 12 bases of the junction left unmatched. The CDR3 spells CASSPGTSGMKVYEQFF. The CDR3 DNA reads TGCGCCAGCAGCCCTGGGACTAGCGGGATGAAGGTCTATGAGCAGTTCTTC.

This chain links TRBV10-3 with TRBJ1-2; D is unresolved. This CDR3 has 12 residues. Trimming left V 3 bases short and J 8 bases short, with 10 bases between. Germline assignment: CDR1 ENHRY and CDR2 SYGVKD. CDR3 sequence: CAISEVSRGYTF. The CDR3 coding sequence is TGTGCCATCAGTGAAGTCAGCAGGGGCTACACCTTC.

This clonotype has more than one count but fewer than ten. The gene calls are TRBV13 and TRBJ1-5; 7 nucleotides line up with TRBD1. With V trimmed by 5 bases and J by 7 bases, 11 bases remained unmatched. CDR1 is PRHDT and CDR2 is FYEKMQ in the germline V gene (reference sequence). The CDR3 loop spans 15 amino acids. The CDR3 DNA reads as TGTGCCAGCAGCATGGGGACAGACCGGTTACAGCCCCAGCATTTT. Translating it yields CASSMGTDRLQPQHF.

The chain is built from TRBV3-1 and TRBJ1-6; TRBD1 matches at 8 bases. The CDR3 loop spans 14 amino acids. V dropped 6 bases and J dropped 10; count of bases not matched to a gene: 8. From germline, CDR1 is LGHDT and CDR2 YNNKEL (reference sequence). The CDR3: CASSPTGGVSPLHF. DNA for the CDR3: TGTGCCAGCAGTCCCACAGGGGGTGTGTCACCCCTCCACTTT.

The V gene is TRBV28, the J gene TRBJ2-7; D possibly uses TRBD1 or TRBD2 (5 bases each). This CDR3 contains 11 residues. V was pared by 8 bases and J by 5 bases, with 10 bases between. CDR1 and CDR2 from the germline V gene are MDHEN and SYDVKM. This chain's CDR3 is CASRGRHEQYF. The CDR3 DNA reads as TGTGCCAGCCGGGGCAGGCACGAGCAGTACTTC.

The rearrangement links TRBV5-1 to TRBJ2-7; no firm D call. Per germline, CDR1 SGHRS and CDR2 YFSETQ. The CDR3 is made up of 13 amino acids. V lost 4 bases and J lost 2, with 10 bases in between. This chain's CDR3 is CASSLDEAYEQYF. The CDR3 bases are TGCGCCAGCAGCCTGGATGAGGCCTACGAGCAGTACTTC.

This chain uses TRBV7-9 with TRBJ2-7, with 7 bases identical to TRBD2. J was trimmed by 7 bases and V by 5 bases; bases with no gene match: 11. Germline CDR1 is SEHNR and CDR2 is FQNEAQ (reference sequence). The CDR3 length is 14 residues. CDR3 in amino acids: CASSLMGGLREQYF. CDR3 sequence (DNA): TGTGCCAGCAGCCTCATGGGGGGACTAAGGGAGCAGTACTTC.

V and J are TRBV25-1 and TRBJ1-2; TRBD1 is a possible D gene (5 bases). This CDR3 is built from 13 residues. Germline V gives CDR1 MGHDK, CDR2 SYGVNS. The V gene lost 7 bases and the J gene lost 4 bases, with 13 bases spanning the gap. DNA for the CDR3: TGTGCCAGCACAGACCGTGGGGGCTATGGCTACACCTTC. Translated: CASTDRGGYGYTF.

This clonotype was seen only a few times. This chain links TRBV12-3 or TRBV12-4 with TRBJ1-2, with 10 positions matching TRBD1. V was clipped by 5 bases and J by 4 bases; unmatched bases: 7. The CDR3 extends over 15 amino acids. The CDR3 reads CASSNDRGRTYGYTF. The CDR3 DNA reads TGTGCCAGCAGTAACGACAGGGGGCGGACCTATGGCTACACCTTC.

The V call is TRBV5-1, the J call TRBJ2-2; 9 bases are shared with TRBD1. The CDR3 totals 16 residues. The germline CDR1 and CDR2 sequences are SGHRS and YFSETQ. The trim removed 4 bases at V and 5 bases at J, leaving 9 bases unmatched. CDR3 in amino acids: CASSPVQGAPTGELFF. As DNA, the CDR3 is TGCGCCAGCAGCCCGGTACAGGGGGCGCCGACCGGGGAGCTGTTTTTT. The complete variable domain, with remaining parts taken from reference TRBV5-1 and TRBJ2-2, reads KAGVTQTPRYLIKTRGQQVTLSCSPISGHRSVSWYQQTPGQGLQFLFEYFSETQRNKGNFPGRFSGRQFSNSRSEMNVSTLELGDSALYLCASSPVQGAPTGELFFGEGSRLTVL.

This clonotype has ten or more counts. The chain carries TRBV3-1 and TRBJ2-7; D may be TRBD2 (5 bases). Trimming cost V 1 base and J 6 bases, with 13 bases left between them. Germline CDR1 reads LGHDT; CDR2 reads YNNKEL (reference sequence). The CDR3 is 14 amino acids. The DNA for the CDR3 is TGTGCCAGCAGCCAAGTATCGGGATTTTCCGAGCAGTACTTC. As protein: CASSQVSGFSEQYF.

This rearrangement joins TRBV14 to TRBJ1-3, with D perhaps matching TRBD1 (5 bases). V was cut by 6 bases and J by 4 bases, with 13 bases left in between. Germline loops: CDR1 SGHDN, CDR2 FVKESK. The CDR3 contains 14 residues. CDR3 coding DNA: TGTGCCAGCAGACCCGGGACGGCAGGAAACACCATATATTTT. This codes for CASRPGTAGNTIYF.

This clonotype was seen a handful of times. The chain has TRBV12-3 or TRBV12-4 and TRBJ1-5; D possibly corresponds to TRBD1 (6 bases). V was clipped by 6 bases and J by 5 bases, with 11 bases between them. The CDR3 runs to 13 residues. This CDR3 is CASSPAGDQPQHF. CDR3 coding DNA: TGTGCCAGCAGCCCCGCAGGGGATCAGCCCCAGCATTTT.

The chain employs TRBV20-1 and TRBJ1-1; D might be TRBD1 (5 bases). CDR1 is DFQATT and CDR2 is SNEGSKA in the germline V gene (reference sequence). Between the trimmed V and J ends, which lost 1 base and 5 bases, there was a span of 29 bases. CDR3 length equals 19 residues. CDR3 nucleotides: TGCAGTGCTAGAGTCCTCAGTACCGACAGCGGGGCGGAGGATACTGAAGCTTTCTTT. Amino acid sequence: CSARVLSTDSGAEDTEAFF.

This clonotype was seen at least ten times. This chain links TRBV3-1 with TRBJ2-7, with D possibly TRBD1 on 5 matching bases. V lost 3 bases to trimming and J lost 8 bases, with 11 bases between them. The germline V gene encodes CDR1 LGHDT and CDR2 YNNKEL (reference sequence). The length of the CDR3 is 12 residues. In DNA form, the CDR3 reads TGTGCCAGCAGCCACCAGGGCACTAAGCAGTACTTC. Translating gives CASSHQGTKQYF.

This sequence joins TRBV20-1 and TRBJ2-7; D remains ambiguous. Germline values: CDR1 DFQATT, CDR2 SNEGSKA (reference sequence). V dropped 3 bases and J dropped 7 bases, with 13 bases sitting between them. The CDR3 loop spans 12 amino acids. The CDR3 DNA follows: TGCAGTGCTAGCTACGGGCCCTTAGAGCAGTACTTC. It is translated as CSASYGPLEQYF.

There are a few counts of this clonotype. The chain carries TRBV12-3 or TRBV12-4 and TRBJ1-4; 8 nucleotides match TRBD1. V lost 3 bases, J lost 6 bases, and 9 bases stayed unmatched. The CDR3 runs 16 residues. The chain's CDR3 is CASSLGQVSWDEKLFF. For the CDR3, the DNA is TGTGCCAGCAGTTTGGGACAGGTTTCATGGGATGAAAAACTGTTTTTT.

There are many counts of this clonotype. The chain combines TRBV15 with TRBJ1-2; D not resolved. V was cut by 5 bases and J by 0 bases, with 13 bases left in between. The CDR3 has 15 amino acids. The germline V gene has CDR1 LNHNV and CDR2 YYDKDF (reference sequence). The DNA of the CDR3 is TGTGCCACCAGCCACCGCAAGCTTGCTAACTATGGCTACACCTTC. It yields the protein CATSHRKLANYGYTF.

There are a few counts of this clonotype. V and J are TRBV11-2 and TRBJ1-1; D ambiguous. V was trimmed by 3 bases and J by 1 base, leaving 9 bases between them. CDR3 length: 14 amino acids. Germline assignment: CDR1 SGHAT and CDR2 FQNNGV. Written as DNA, the CDR3 is TGTGCCAGCAGCTTTGAACTCGGGAACACTGAAGCTTTCTTT. Encoded protein: CASSFELGNTEAFF.

J is TRBJ1-2 and V is TRBV7-9; no reliable D call. Germline CDR1 is SEHNR and CDR2 is FQNEAQ (reference sequence). The length of the CDR3 is 15 residues. V dropped 5 bases and J dropped 6 bases, with 19 bases sitting between them. The CDR3, as DNA: TGTGCCAGCAGCCCCCGCCCGAGCCCTAGGGATGGCTACACCTTC. Translation: CASSPRPSPRDGYTF.

The rearrangement uses TRBV25-1 and TRBJ1-3, with 9 positions matching TRBD1. Germline CDR1 reads MGHDK; CDR2 reads SYGVNS. V gave up 0 bases and J gave up 1 base; unmatched junction bases: 7. CDR3 length equals 18 residues. CDR3 protein: CASSEYQDRGSSGNTIYF. CDR3 coding DNA: TGTGCCAGCAGTGAATATCAGGACAGGGGCTCGTCTGGAAACACCATATATTTT.

This clonotype was counted between two and nine times. The chain recombines TRBV11-2 with TRBJ2-2; D perhaps matches TRBD2 (6 bases). V lost 3 bases and J 6 bases, leaving 8 bases between the germline ends. CDR1 SGHAT and CDR2 FQNNGV come from the germline V gene. This CDR3 comprises 13 residues. The CDR3 nucleotides are TGTGCCAGCAGCTTTAGACTAGCCGGGGAGCTGTTTTTT. This translates into CASSFRLAGELFF.

This clonotype appeared a few times. Compared with germline, one end of the junction differs, possibly owing to a read error. This rearrangement joins TRBV7-3 to TRBJ2-5, with unresolved D. The CDR3 has 13 amino acids. The V gene's germline CDR1 is SGHTA and CDR2 FQGTGA. For the CDR3, the DNA is TGTGCCAGCAGCTTAGGACGTCAAGGGACCCAGTACTTC. It yields the protein CASSLGRQGTQYF.

This clonotype showed up just a few times. This chain uses TRBV20-1 with TRBJ2-5; TRBD2 aligns across 7 bases. This CDR3 contains 17 residues. Trimming cost V 0 bases and J 5 bases; bases outside gene matches: 15. Looked up from germline, CDR1 is DFQATT and CDR2 is SNEGSKA (reference sequence). The CDR3 coding sequence is TGCAGTGCTAGAGATCGGAGAGGGAGGGTCGCGGGGGAGACCCAGTACTTC. It encodes CSARDRRGRVAGETQYF.

The rearrangement uses TRBV6-1 and TRBJ2-5; TRBD2 agrees at 7 bases. This CDR3 is built from 15 residues. Germline-derived CDR1 and CDR2 are MNHNS and SASEGT. Unmatched junction bases numbered 12, after V lost 7 bases and J lost 4 bases. The DNA for the CDR3 is TGTGCCAGCACCTCCAACTCTGGGACTACAGAGACCCAGTACTTC. This encodes CASTSNSGTTETQYF.